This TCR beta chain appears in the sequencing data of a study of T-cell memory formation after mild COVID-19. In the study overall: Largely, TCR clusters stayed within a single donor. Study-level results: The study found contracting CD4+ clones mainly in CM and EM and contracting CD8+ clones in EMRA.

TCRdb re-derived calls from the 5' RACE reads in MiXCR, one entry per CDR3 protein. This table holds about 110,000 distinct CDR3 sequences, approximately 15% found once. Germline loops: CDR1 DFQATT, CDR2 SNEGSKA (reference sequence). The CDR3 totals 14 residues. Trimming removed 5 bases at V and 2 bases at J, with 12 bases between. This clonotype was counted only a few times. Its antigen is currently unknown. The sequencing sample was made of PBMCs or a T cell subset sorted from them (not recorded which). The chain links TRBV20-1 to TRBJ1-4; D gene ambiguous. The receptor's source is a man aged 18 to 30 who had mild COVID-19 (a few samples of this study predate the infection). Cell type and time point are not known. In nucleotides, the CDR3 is TGCAGTGCTCTGTACCGCTCCACTAATGAAAAACTGTTTTTT. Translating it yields CSALYRSTNEKLFF.